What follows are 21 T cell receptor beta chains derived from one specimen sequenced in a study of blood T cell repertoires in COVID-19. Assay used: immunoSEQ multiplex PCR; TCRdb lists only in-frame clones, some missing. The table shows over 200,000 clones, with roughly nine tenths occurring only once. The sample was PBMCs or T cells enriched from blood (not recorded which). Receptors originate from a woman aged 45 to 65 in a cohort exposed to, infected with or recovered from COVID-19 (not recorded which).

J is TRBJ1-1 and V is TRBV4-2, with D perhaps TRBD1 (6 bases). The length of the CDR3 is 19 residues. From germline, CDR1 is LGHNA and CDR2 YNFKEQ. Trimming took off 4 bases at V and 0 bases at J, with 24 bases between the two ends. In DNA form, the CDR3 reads TGTGCCAGCAGCCCCCAGATGGCAGGGGAGGGAACCATGAACACTGAAGCTTTCTTT. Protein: CASSPQMAGEGTMNTEAFF.

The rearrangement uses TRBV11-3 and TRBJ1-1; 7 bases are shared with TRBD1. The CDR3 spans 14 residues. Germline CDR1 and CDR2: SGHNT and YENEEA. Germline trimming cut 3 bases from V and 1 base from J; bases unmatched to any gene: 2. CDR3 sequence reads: CASSLGQQNTEAFF. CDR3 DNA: TGTGCCAGCAGCTTGGGACAGCAGAACACTGAAGCTTTCTTT.

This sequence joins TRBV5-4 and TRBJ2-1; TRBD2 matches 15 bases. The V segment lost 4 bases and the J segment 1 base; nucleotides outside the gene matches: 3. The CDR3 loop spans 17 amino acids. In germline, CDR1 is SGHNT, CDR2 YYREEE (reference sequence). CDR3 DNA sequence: TGTGCCAGCAGCGCGGGACTAGCGGGGGGATCCTACAATGAGCAGTTCTTC. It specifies CASSAGLAGGSYNEQFF.

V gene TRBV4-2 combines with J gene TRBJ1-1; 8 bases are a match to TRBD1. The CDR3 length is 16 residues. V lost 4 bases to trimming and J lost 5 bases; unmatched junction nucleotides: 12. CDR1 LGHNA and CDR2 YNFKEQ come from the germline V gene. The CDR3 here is CASSPQGARKGTEAFF. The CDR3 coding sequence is TGTGCCAGCAGCCCCCAGGGGGCAAGAAAAGGGACTGAAGCTTTCTTT.

CDR3 residues: CASSVLPDFIWQFF. In nucleotides, the CDR3 is TGTGCCAGCAGCGTTCTACCCGACTTTATTTGGCAGTTCTTC. This chain joins TRBV9 and TRBJ2-1, with unresolved D. The length of the CDR3 is 14 residues. Trimming took off 2 bases at V and 12 bases at J, with 18 bases between the two ends. Germline V gives CDR1 SGDLS, CDR2 YYNGEE.

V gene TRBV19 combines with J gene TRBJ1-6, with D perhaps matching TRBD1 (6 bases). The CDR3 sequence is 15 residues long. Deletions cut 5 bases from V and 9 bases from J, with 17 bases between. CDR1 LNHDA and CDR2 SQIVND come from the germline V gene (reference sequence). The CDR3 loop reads CASSPGAGAASPLHF. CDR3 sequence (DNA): TGTGCCAGTAGTCCCGGGGCAGGGGCTGCTTCACCCCTCCACTTT.

The CDR3 DNA sequence: TGTGCCAGCAGCAACGGACTGGAGGATTCACCCCTCCACTTT. The encoded protein is CASSNGLEDSPLHF. This chain joins TRBV7-9 and TRBJ1-6; D remains ambiguous. Trimming shortened V by 5 bases and J by 8 bases, and 13 bases separated the two germline ends. CDR3 length: 14 amino acids. Germline loops: CDR1 SEHNR, CDR2 FQNEAQ (reference sequence).

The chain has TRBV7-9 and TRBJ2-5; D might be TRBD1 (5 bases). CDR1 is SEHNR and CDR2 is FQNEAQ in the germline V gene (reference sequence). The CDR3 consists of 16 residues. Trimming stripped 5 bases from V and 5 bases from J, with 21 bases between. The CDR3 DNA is TGTGCCAGCAGCCCCAACGATTCTGGGGCGAAGGAGACCCAGTACTTC. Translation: CASSPNDSGAKETQYF.

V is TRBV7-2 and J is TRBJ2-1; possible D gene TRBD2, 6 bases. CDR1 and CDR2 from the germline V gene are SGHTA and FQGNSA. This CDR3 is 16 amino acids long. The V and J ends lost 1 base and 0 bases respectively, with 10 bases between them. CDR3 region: CASSLVAVGSYNEQFF. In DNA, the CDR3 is TGTGCCAGCAGCTTAGTAGCGGTGGGCTCCTACAATGAGCAGTTCTTC.

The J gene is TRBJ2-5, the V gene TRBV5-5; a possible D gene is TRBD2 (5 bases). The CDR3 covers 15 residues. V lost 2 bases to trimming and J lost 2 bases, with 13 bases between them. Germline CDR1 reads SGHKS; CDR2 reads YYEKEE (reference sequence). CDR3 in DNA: TGTGCCAGCAGCTTCTTTGGGGAGAGGCAAGAGACCCAGTACTTC. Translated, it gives CASSFFGERQETQYF.

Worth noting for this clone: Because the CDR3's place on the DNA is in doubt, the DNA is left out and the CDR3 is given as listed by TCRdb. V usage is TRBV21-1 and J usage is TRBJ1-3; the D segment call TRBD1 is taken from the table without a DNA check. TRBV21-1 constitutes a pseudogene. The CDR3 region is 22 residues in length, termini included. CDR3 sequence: CASSKALFVGTGSSSSGNTIYF.

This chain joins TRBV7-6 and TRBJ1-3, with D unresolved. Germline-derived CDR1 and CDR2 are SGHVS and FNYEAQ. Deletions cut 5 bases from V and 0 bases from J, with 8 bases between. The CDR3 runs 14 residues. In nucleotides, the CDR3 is TGTGCCAGCAGCAGACAACCCTCTGGAAACACCATATATTTT. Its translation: CASSRQPSGNTIYF.

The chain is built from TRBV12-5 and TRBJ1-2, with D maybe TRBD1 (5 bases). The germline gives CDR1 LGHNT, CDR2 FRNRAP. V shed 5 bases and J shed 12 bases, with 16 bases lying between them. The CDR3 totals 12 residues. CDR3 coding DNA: TGTGCTAGTGGTATCGAGGGCCGGGGGAACACCTTC. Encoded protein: CASGIEGRGNTF.

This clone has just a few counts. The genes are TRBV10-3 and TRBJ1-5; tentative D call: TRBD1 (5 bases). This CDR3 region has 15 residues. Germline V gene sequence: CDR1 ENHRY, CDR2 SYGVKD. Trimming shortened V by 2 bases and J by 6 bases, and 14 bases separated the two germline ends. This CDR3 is CAISEMGGSVQPQHF. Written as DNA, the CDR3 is TGTGCCATCAGTGAGATGGGGGGATCGGTTCAGCCCCAGCATTTT.

The CDR3 here is CASSSQTGTAEAFF. Written as DNA, the CDR3 is TGCGCCAGCAGCTCCCAGACAGGGACCGCTGAAGCTTTCTTT. V gene TRBV5-1 combines with J gene TRBJ1-1; 7 nucleotides align to TRBD1. The germline V gene encodes CDR1 SGHRS and CDR2 YFSETQ. V lost 3 bases and J lost 6; bases outside the gene matches: 8. The CDR3 spans 14 residues.

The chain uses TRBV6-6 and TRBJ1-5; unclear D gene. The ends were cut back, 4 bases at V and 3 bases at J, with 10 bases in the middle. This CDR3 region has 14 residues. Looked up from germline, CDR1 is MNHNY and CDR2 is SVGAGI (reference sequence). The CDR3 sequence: CASSFSRTNQPQHF. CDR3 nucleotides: TGTGCCAGCAGTTTTTCCAGAACCAATCAGCCCCAGCATTTT.

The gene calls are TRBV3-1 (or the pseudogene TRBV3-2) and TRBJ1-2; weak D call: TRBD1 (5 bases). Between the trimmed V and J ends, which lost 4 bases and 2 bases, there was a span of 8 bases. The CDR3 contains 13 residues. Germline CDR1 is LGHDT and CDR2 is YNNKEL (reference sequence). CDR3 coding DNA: TGTGCCAGCAGCCTCGACAGCAACTATGGCTACACCTTC. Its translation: CASSLDSNYGYTF.

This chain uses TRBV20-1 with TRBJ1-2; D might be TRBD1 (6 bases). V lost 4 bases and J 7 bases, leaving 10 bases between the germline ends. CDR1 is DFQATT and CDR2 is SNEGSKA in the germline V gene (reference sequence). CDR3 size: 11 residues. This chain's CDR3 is CSANRDSGYTF. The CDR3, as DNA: TGCAGTGCTAACAGGGATTCTGGCTACACCTTC.

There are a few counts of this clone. CDR3 sequence (DNA): TGCGCCAGCAGCCTCAGGGGCGTGGGGTCTGAAGCTTTCTTT. As protein: CASSLRGVGSEAFF. The genes are TRBV5-1 and TRBJ1-1, with D maybe TRBD1 (6 bases). In germline, CDR1 is SGHRS, CDR2 YFSETQ. Trimming left V 4 bases short and J 6 bases short, with 16 bases between. The CDR3 totals 14 residues.

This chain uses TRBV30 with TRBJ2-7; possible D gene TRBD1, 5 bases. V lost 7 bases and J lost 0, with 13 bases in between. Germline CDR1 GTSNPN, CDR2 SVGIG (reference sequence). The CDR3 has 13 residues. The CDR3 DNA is TGTGCCTATGACAGTGTCCTCTCCTACGAGCAGTACTTC. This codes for CAYDSVLSYEQYF.

The CDR3, as DNA: TGTGCCAGCAGCCTTCTTTCAGGTGGGACTGCTGGAAACACCATATATTTT. Translated: CASSLLSGGTAGNTIYF. The chain uses TRBV5-6 and TRBJ1-3; perhaps TRBD1 as D (5 bases). CDR3 size: 17 residues. V was pared by 4 bases and J by 2 bases, with 19 bases between. The V gene's germline CDR1 is SGHDT and CDR2 YYEEEE.